The clone carrying this T cell receptor beta chain occurred many times. Antigen specificity is unknown. The data stem from a study of cytomegalovirus exposure and HLA in healthy donors. Study overall: Unique TCRs from HLA-typed donors, some 85 million of them, were held in an early data release. Study-wide points: Accurate prediction of HLA-A and HLA-B alleles (for most subjects) was reportedly achieved from TCR beta sequences. With further analysis later on, most CMV-associated TCR beta chains appeared HLA-restricted.

The PCR made use of 60 Vbeta and 13 Jbeta primers. How the authors handled the data: Unique TCR beta chains totaled about 78 million in a later count, with 8.5 million to 12 million of them shared. The table came from immunoSEQ multiplex PCR; TCRdb's copy has only in-frame clones and leaves some out. V and J calls and clone size are as listed in that table; D and trimming were resolved from the DNA. The top ten clones hold roughly 19% of a sample with some 96,000 clones, 76% of them seen once. Germline trimming cut 8 bases from V and 3 bases from J; bases unmatched to any gene: 8. Germline-derived CDR1 and CDR2 are MNHNS and SASEGT. CDR3 length equals 14 residues.

This clonotype was sampled from a woman aged 60-75 years in good health and CMV-seropositive. Sequenced sample: PBMCs. The V and J genes are TRBV6-1 and TRBJ1-1; TRBD1 aligns across 8 bases. The CDR3 nucleotides read TGTGCCAGCGGCGAGACAGGGGCGTACACTGAAGCTTTCTTT. It specifies CASGETGAYTEAFF.